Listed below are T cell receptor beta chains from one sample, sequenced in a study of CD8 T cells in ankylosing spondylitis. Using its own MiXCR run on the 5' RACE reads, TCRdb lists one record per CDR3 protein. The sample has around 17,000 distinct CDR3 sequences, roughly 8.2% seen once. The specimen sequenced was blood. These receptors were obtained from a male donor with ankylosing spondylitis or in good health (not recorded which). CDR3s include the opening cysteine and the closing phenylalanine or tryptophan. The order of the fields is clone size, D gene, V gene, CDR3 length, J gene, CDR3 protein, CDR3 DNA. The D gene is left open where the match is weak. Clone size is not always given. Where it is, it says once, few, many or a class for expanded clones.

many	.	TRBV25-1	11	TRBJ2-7	CASSDSNEQYF	TGTGCCAGCAGTGATTCAAACGAGCAGTACTTC
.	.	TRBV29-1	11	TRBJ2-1	CSAERGYEQFF	TGCAGCGCCGAACGGGGTTATGAGCAGTTCTTC
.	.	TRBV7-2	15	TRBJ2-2	CASSLGSKNTGELFF	TGTGCCAGCAGCTTAGGCAGTAAGAACACCGGGGAGCTGTTTTTT
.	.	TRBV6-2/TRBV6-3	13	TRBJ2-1	CASSYVLAYEQFF	TGTGCCAGCAGTTACGTCCTAGCGTATGAGCAGTTCTTC
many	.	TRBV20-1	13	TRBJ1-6	CSAARLAGAPLHF	TGCAGTGCTGCCCGCCTGGCAGGGGCACCCCTCCACTTT
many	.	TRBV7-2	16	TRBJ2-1	CASSLNGGHSYNEQFF	TGTGCCAGCAGCTTAAACGGCGGCCACTCCTACAATGAGCAGTTCTTC
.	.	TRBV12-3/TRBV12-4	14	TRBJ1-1	CASRTPGPGAEAFF	TGTGCCAGCAGAACCCCGGGGCCGGGGGCTGAAGCTTTCTTT
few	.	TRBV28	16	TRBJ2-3	CASSLLAAIGTDTQYF	TGTGCCAGCAGTTTATTAGCGGCGATTGGCACAGATACGCAGTATTTT
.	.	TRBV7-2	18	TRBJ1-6	CASSPTNTGIANNSPLHF	TGTGCCAGCAGCCCGACCAATACCGGAATCGCAAATAATTCACCCCTCCACTTT
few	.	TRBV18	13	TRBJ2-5	CASSPLGRETQYF	TGTGCCAGCTCACCGTTGGGGAGAGAGACCCAGTACTTC
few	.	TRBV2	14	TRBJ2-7	CASSEVPVSYEQYF	TGTGCCAGCAGTGAGGTCCCGGTCTCCTACGAGCAGTACTTC
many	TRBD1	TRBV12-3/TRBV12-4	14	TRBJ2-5	CASSRDSGLETQYF	TGTGCCAGCAGTCGGGACAGTGGGCTAGAGACCCAGTACTTC
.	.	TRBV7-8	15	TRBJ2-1	CASSLGTVSYNEQFF	TGTGCCAGCAGCTTAGGGACTGTCTCCTACAATGAGCAGTTCTTC
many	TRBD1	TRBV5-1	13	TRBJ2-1	CASSWTGSNEQFF	TGCGCCAGCAGCTGGACAGGGTCCAATGAGCAGTTCTTC
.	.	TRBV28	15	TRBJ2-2	CASSNSGYGIGELFF	TGTGCCAGCAGTAATTCGGGGTACGGTATCGGGGAGCTGTTTTTT
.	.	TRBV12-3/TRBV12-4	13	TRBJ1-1	CASSLAANTEAFF	TGTGCCAGCAGTTTAGCCGCTAACACTGAAGCTTTCTTT
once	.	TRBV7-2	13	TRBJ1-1	CASSLAGYTEAFF	TGTGCCAGCAGCTTAGCGGGCTACACTGAAGCTTTCTTT
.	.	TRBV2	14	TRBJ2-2	CASRTGQNTGELFF	TGTGCCAGCAGAACTGGACAAAACACCGGGGAGCTGTTTTTT
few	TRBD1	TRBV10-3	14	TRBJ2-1	CAIKQGGQVNEQFF	TGTGCCATCAAGCAAGGGGGACAGGTCAATGAGCAGTTCTTC
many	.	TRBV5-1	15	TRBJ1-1	CASSAITGMNTEAFF	TGCGCCAGCAGCGCGATTACAGGGATGAACACTGAAGCTTTCTTT
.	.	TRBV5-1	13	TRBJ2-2	CASSFRLEGELFF	TGCGCCAGCAGCTTTAGGCTTGAGGGGGAGCTGTTTTTT
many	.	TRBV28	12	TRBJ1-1	CASSPSWTAAFF	TGTGCCAGCAGTCCCTCTTGGACGGCAGCTTTCTTT
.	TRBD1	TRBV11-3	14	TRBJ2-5	CASSPGTGGRTQYF	TGTGCCAGCAGCCCCGGGACAGGGGGTAGGACCCAGTACTTC
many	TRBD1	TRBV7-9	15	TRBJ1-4	CASSLGGQGQEKLFF	TGTGCCAGCAGCTTAGGCGGACAGGGCCAAGAAAAACTGTTTTTT
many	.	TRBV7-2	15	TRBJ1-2	CASSLADRLRYGYTF	TGTGCCAGCAGCTTAGCCGACAGGCTGAGATATGGCTACACCTTC
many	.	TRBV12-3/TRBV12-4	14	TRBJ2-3	CASSFVGGTDTQYF	TGTGCCAGCAGTTTTGTGGGAGGCACAGATACGCAGTATTTT
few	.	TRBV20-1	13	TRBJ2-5	CSARSDSRETQYF	TGCAGTGCTAGATCGGACAGCCGGGAGACCCAGTACTTC
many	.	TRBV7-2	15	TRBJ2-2	CASVQGLPNTGELFF	TGTGCCAGCGTTCAGGGTCTACCGAACACCGGGGAGCTGTTTTTT
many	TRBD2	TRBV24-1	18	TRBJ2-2	CATSDGLLAGANTGELFF	TGTGCCACCAGTGATGGACTACTAGCGGGAGCGAACACCGGGGAGCTGTTTTTT
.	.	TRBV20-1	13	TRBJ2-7	CSASYWGSYEQYF	TGCAGTGCTAGTTATTGGGGCTCCTACGAGCAGTACTTC
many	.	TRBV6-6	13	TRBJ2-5	CASSYSLVETQYF	TGTGCCAGCAGTTACTCGTTGGTAGAGACCCAGTACTTC
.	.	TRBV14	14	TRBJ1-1	CASSQDTRTPEAFF	TGTGCCAGCAGCCAAGATACTAGGACACCTGAAGCTTTCTTT
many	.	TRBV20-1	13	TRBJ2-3	CSAAFLRTDTQYF	TGCAGTGCAGCCTTCCTCCGCACAGATACGCAGTATTTT
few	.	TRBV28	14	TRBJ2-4	CASSFPGGSNIQYF	TGTGCCAGCAGTTTTCCGGGGGGCAGTAACATTCAGTACTTC
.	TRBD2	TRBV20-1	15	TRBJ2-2	CSARSGRGHTGELFF	TGCAGTGCTAGAAGCGGGAGGGGTCACACCGGGGAGCTGTTTTTT
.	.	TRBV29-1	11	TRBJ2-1	CSARIYNEQFF	TGCAGCGCGCGGATTTACAATGAGCAGTTCTTC
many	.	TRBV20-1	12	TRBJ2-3	CSAVIGGDTQYF	TGCAGTGCTGTCATCGGGGGAGATACGCAGTATTTT
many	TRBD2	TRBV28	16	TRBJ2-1	CASSLYTGGSYNEQFF	TGTGCCAGCAGTCTCTACACGGGGGGGTCCTACAATGAGCAGTTCTTC
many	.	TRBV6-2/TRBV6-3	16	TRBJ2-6	CASSTRTVSGANVLTF	TGTGCCAGCAGTACCCGGACGGTTTCTGGGGCCAACGTCCTGACTTTC
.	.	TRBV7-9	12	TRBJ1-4	CASSLAEEKLFF	TGTGCCAGCAGCTTAGCGGAAGAAAAACTGTTTTTT
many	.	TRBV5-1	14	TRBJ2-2	CASTWTVATGELFF	TGCGCCAGCACCTGGACAGTGGCCACCGGGGAGCTGTTTTTT
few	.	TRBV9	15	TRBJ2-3	CASSVDPSRTDTQYF	TGTGCCAGCAGCGTAGATCCAAGCCGTACAGATACGCAGTATTTT
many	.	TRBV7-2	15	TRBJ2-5	CASSTSSPAGETQYF	TGTGCCAGCAGCACCTCCTCCCCCGCAGGGGAGACCCAGTACTTC
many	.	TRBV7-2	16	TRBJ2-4	CASSSWEGEGKNIQYF	TGTGCCAGCAGCTCTTGGGAGGGGGAAGGCAAAAACATTCAGTACTTC
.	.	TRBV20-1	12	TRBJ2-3	CSATGTYYTQYF	TGCAGTGCTACCGGGACTTATTATACGCAGTATTTT
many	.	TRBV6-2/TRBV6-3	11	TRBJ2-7	CASSHTYEQYF	TGTGCCAGCAGCCACACCTACGAGCAGTACTTC